The entry that follows covers one T cell receptor beta chain sequence. Its recognized antigen is unknown. Base-call qualities are not available, and no considerably larger clone is one nucleotide away. Genomic DNA was extracted with the Qiagen DNeasy kit from unsorted PBMCs and from negatively selected CD4+ and CD8+ fractions. TCR beta CDR3 regions were amplified by immunoSEQ multiplex PCR using primers annealing to V and J segments. A synthetic immune receptor repertoire was used to minimize amplification bias, and any residual bias was removed computationally once sequencing was done. Per the source publication's procedure: Repertoire diversity was quantified as the Shannon entropy index using custom Python scripts. Unsorted, CD4+ and CD8+ repertoires were analyzed separately, except in combined analyses where CD4+ and CD8+ sequences were merged in silico. Clonal expansion was defined as a frequency increase of at least 2-fold after treatment compared with C1D1, and clones undetected at baseline were assigned a pseudocount of 0.5. Clones with 0 or 1 copy at C1D1 were defined as singleton clones, while clones with 2 or more copies were defined as non-singleton clones. Clones expanded in unsorted samples were labelled as CD4+, CD8+ or unknown by matching protein sequences in sorted samples from the same patient. Wilcoxon tests on paired samples were used to test changes in diversity from C1D1 to C4D1. The table comes from immuneACCESS by way of TCRdb, which keeps in-frame sequences with V and J called. Part of the clones is missing from these tables; in studies checked, under half for an unresolved V gene and the rest for unknown reasons. The V and J calls and the clone size are those of that table, but D and trimming were determined from the DNA. The sample profile shows about 50,000 clones; around 91% of them were found once. Roughly 13% of the sample is held by the ten biggest clonotypes.

V gives up 0 bases and J gives up 6 bases, and the segment between their germline ends measures 13 bases. CDR1 is given as SGHRS and CDR2 as YFSETQ, both from the germline V gene. Counted from cysteine to phenylalanine, this CDR3 has 14 amino acids. The sequence is cut down to CDR3 DNA, 42 bases in frame from base 1. This record belongs to a study of PD-1 blockade in classical Hodgkin lymphoma (dated by TCRdb to about 2020). Describing the broader study: Nivolumab dosing was 3 mg/kg intravenously every 2 weeks, continuing until either disease progression or unacceptable toxicity. To define a peripheral blood immune signature of response to PD-1 blockade in classical Hodgkin lymphoma, the study combined TCR beta sequencing with CyTOF.

Points the paper makes about the study in general: Newly diagnosed patients were reported to have lower baseline TCR diversity than healthy donors, and relapsed/refractory patients were reported to have lower baseline TCR diversity still. Diversity was lower in patients who began nivolumab less than 1 year after ASCT, so these patients were left out of later analyses to avoid confounding by immune reconstitution. Baseline diversity similar to that of newly diagnosed patients was observed in trial patients achieving complete response, whereas significantly lower diversity was observed in partial responders and progressors. By C4D1, a significant rise was seen in CD4+ TCR diversity but not in CD8+ TCR diversity (p=0.0027 vs p=0.16), and the rise was most apparent among complete responders (p=0.02). Only a single clinical trial cohort was studied, and what caused the repertoire differences, possibly disease activity or prior therapy, remained undefined.

The time point tag for this specimen amounts to: cycle 4 day 1 (C4D1), after five to seven weeks of nivolumab. Every trial patient had relapsed after autologous stem cell transplantation, and cohorts A, B and C differed in prior brentuximab vedotin exposure. The trial cohort was composed of about 58 patients with relapsed/refractory classical Hodgkin lymphoma, for whom complete response, partial response or progressive disease was recorded as best overall response. Single-agent nivolumab was administered to trial patients in the multi-cohort phase II CheckMate 205 trial. An independent review committee assessed best overall response using the 2007 International Working Group response criteria. Trial PBMCs were collected just before the start of nivolumab (C1D1) and during therapy at cycle 2 day 1 and cycle 4 day 1. Peripheral blood was collected in 8 mL Vacutainer Cell Preparation Tubes, from which PBMCs were isolated by centrifugation and then cryopreserved.

This specimen was peripheral blood mononuclear cells (PBMCs), taken before the fourth cycle of nivolumab. This receptor was obtained from a human donor with classical Hodgkin lymphoma. The chain was built from TRBV5-1 and TRBJ2-7; the D gene is perhaps TRBD1 or TRBD2, each of them matching over 5 bases. CDR3 region: CASSLVGPGAEQYF. Here is the DNA: TGCGCCAGCAGCTTGGTTGGGCCCGGGGCCGAGCAGTACTTC.